The 20 T cell receptor beta chains given below trace back to one sample, sequenced in a study of blood T cell repertoires in COVID-19. The repertoire was sequenced with immunoSEQ multiplex PCR; TCRdb's copy has only in-frame clones and lacks some. The profile shows approximately 500,000 clones, roughly 90% of them singletons. Input material: PBMCs or T cells enriched from blood (not recorded which). These receptors came from a woman aged 40 to 49 who had recovered from COVID-19.

The chain has TRBV7-9 and TRBJ1-2, with TRBD1 identical over 7 bases. Germline V lookup: CDR1 SEHNR, CDR2 FQNEAQ (reference sequence). This CDR3 spans 16 amino acids. The trim removed 1 base at V and 2 bases at J, leaving 7 bases unmatched. The CDR3 nucleotides are TGTGCCAGCAGCTTAGATGCCTACAGGGGAAACTATGGCTACACCTTC. It yields the protein CASSLDAYRGNYGYTF. Full variable domain (outside the CDR3, taken from reference TRBV7-9 and TRBJ1-2): DTGVSQNPRHKITKRGQNVTFRCDPISEHNRLYWYRQTLGQGPEFLTYFQNEAQLEKSRLLSDRFSAERPKGSFSTLEIQRTEQGDSAMYLCASSLDAYRGNYGYTFGSGTRLTVV.

This clone was recorded once. This chain uses TRBV27 with TRBJ2-1; D is possibly TRBD2 (5 bases). The V gene lost 6 bases and the J gene lost 8 bases, with 14 bases spanning the gap. Germline V gene sequence: CDR1 MNHEY, CDR2 SMNVEV (reference sequence). The length of the CDR3 is 13 residues. The chain's CDR3 is CASRPRAADEQFF. Here the CDR3 DNA reads TGTGCCAGCAGGCCGAGGGCGGCGGATGAGCAGTTCTTC.

This sequence joins TRBV4-1 and TRBJ2-1; TRBD2 agrees at 11 bases. The V gene's germline CDR1 is MGHRA and CDR2 YSYEKL. The V gene end was trimmed by 5 bases and the J gene end by 7 bases; junction bases not matched to a gene: 4. This CDR3 spans 14 amino acids. In DNA form, the CDR3 reads TGCGCCAGCAGCTCACGGACTAGCGGGAATGAGCAGTTCTTC. Translating it yields CASSSRTSGNEQFF.

The CDR3 sequence: CASSLMGIGYTF. The DNA of the CDR3 is TGTGCCAGCAGCCTAATGGGCATTGGCTACACCTTC. The genes are TRBV7-2 and TRBJ1-2; D is undetermined. V was clipped by 5 bases and J by 7 bases, with 11 bases between them. Germline CDR1 SGHTA, CDR2 FQGNSA. This CDR3 comprises 12 residues. Full variable domain (rest looked up from reference TRBV7-2 and TRBJ1-2): GAGVSQSPSNKVTEKGKDVELRCDPISGHTALYWYRQSLGQGLEFLIYFQGNSAPDKSGLPSDRFSAERTGGSVSTLTIQRTQQEDSAVYLCASSLMGIGYTFGSGTRLTVV.

This clone was found once. The V and J genes are TRBV18 and TRBJ1-1; TRBD1 matches 8 bases. The germline gives CDR1 KGHSH, CDR2 LQKENI. The CDR3 consists of 14 residues. After removal of 5 bases from V and 6 bases from J, the junction contained 8 bases not matched to a gene. The CDR3: CASSLRQGIAEAFF. The CDR3 region has the DNA TGTGCCAGCTCATTACGACAGGGGATCGCTGAAGCTTTCTTT.

As concerns this clone: The junction differs from germline at one of its ends, possibly a read error. The V gene is TRBV3-1 (or the pseudogene TRBV3-2), the J gene TRBJ2-1; TRBD2 is a possible D gene (5 bases). CDR1 and CDR2 from the germline V gene are LGHDT and YNNKEL (reference sequence). The CDR3 runs 12 residues. CDR3 sequence reads: CASSQDGVNGVF. The DNA of the CDR3 is TGTGCCAGCAGCCAAGATGGGGTGAACGGGGTCTTC.

V and J are TRBV6-5 and TRBJ1-2, with 9 bases matching TRBD1. This CDR3 region has 15 residues. V was pared by 6 bases and J by 3 bases, with 8 bases of the junction left unmatched. CDR1 is MNHEY and CDR2 is SVGAGI in the germline V gene. The CDR3 coding sequence is TGTGCCAGCAGGGTGGGGACAGGGTTGGACTATGGCTACACCTTC. Encoded protein: CASRVGTGLDYGYTF.

The rearrangement links TRBV11-3 to TRBJ2-5; a possible D gene is TRBD1 (5 bases). The CDR3 extends over 14 amino acids. CDR1 is SGHNT, CDR2 YENEEA, per germline. The V end lost 3 bases, the J end lost 4 bases, and 12 bases lay between the germline ends. This chain's CDR3 is CASSFRGRAETQYF. In nucleotides, the CDR3 is TGTGCCAGCAGCTTCCGCGGCAGGGCAGAGACCCAGTACTTC.

The chain couples TRBV7-2 to TRBJ1-2; 8 bases match TRBD1. This CDR3 spans 14 amino acids. Germline lookup yields CDR1 SGHTA and CDR2 FQGNSA. V lost 5 bases and J lost 4; bases outside the gene matches: 6. The CDR3 DNA reads TGTGCCAGCAGCGCAGACAGGGGCCCCTATGGCTACACCTTC. Translating it yields CASSADRGPYGYTF.

This clone showed up just once. CDR3 protein: CAISESVIGTQYF. CDR3 in DNA: TGTGCCATCAGTGAGTCAGTTATCGGGACCCAGTACTTC. The V gene is TRBV10-3, the J gene TRBJ2-5; no clear D gene. Germline assignment: CDR1 ENHRY and CDR2 SYGVKD. This CDR3 has 13 amino acids. Trimming stripped 0 bases from V and 7 bases from J, with 9 bases between.

The chain has TRBV24-1 and TRBJ2-5; 11 nucleotides agree with TRBD2. The CDR3 contains 17 residues. The V and J ends lost 8 bases and 2 bases, in that order; junction bases with no gene match: 12. The germline V gene has CDR1 KGHDR and CDR2 SFDVKD. The chain's CDR3 is CATIGSSGTSGQETQYF. CDR3 nucleotide sequence: TGTGCCACCATAGGTTCATCCGGGACTAGCGGACAAGAGACCCAGTACTTC.

The chain is built from TRBV10-2 and TRBJ1-3, with TRBD1 identical over 7 bases. The germline CDR1 and CDR2 sequences are WSHSY and SAAADI. V shed 6 bases, J shed 2 bases, and the junction held 13 bases outside the gene matches. The CDR3 sequence is 17 residues long. The CDR3 region has the DNA TGCGCCAGCAGGCCCCCAAATACCGGGACAGCTGGAAACACCATATATTTT. Its protein product is CASRPPNTGTAGNTIYF.

The chain links TRBV6-5 to TRBJ1-6, with D uncertain. The CDR3 runs 15 residues. Trimming took off 0 bases at V and 9 bases at J, with 12 bases between the two ends. CDR1 is MNHEY, CDR2 SVGAGI, per germline. The CDR3 DNA reads as TGTGCCAGCAGTTACTCGGCAGGAATGGGTTCACCCCTCCACTTT. Protein: CASSYSAGMGSPLHF.

The chain links TRBV29-1 to TRBJ2-3; a possible D gene is TRBD1 (6 bases). This CDR3 has 13 amino acids. The V end was cut by 4 bases, the J end by 2 bases, with 10 bases between. Germline CDR1 SQVTM, CDR2 ANQGSEA. The CDR3 DNA reads as TGCAGCGTTGGGAGGACAGACACAGATACGCAGTATTTT. Translating gives CSVGRTDTDTQYF.

The V gene is TRBV14, the J gene TRBJ2-7; unclear D gene. The germline gives CDR1 SGHDN, CDR2 FVKESK. V was trimmed by 1 base and J by 5 bases, leaving 3 bases between them. The CDR3 extends over 11 amino acids. CDR3 bases: TGTGCCAGCAGCCAAGTAAACGAGCAGTACTTC. Encoded protein: CASSQVNEQYF.

The V and J genes are TRBV11-3 and TRBJ1-1; 7 nucleotides align to TRBD1. V was clipped by 5 bases and J by 0 bases; unmatched bases: 9. This CDR3 is 16 amino acids long. Germline CDR1 is SGHNT and CDR2 is YENEEA. This CDR3 is CASSAGTGEVNTEAFF. Written as DNA, the CDR3 is TGTGCCAGCAGCGCTGGAACAGGGGAGGTGAACACTGAAGCTTTCTTT. Looking up the rest from reference TRBV11-3 and TRBJ1-1 gives the full variable domain: EAGVVQSPRYKIIEKKQPVAFWCNPISGHNTLYWYLQNLGQGPELLIRYENEEAVDDSQLPKDRFSAERLKGVDSTLKIQPAELGDSAVYLCASSAGTGEVNTEAFFGQGTRLTVV.

The rearrangement uses TRBV2 and TRBJ1-2, with D unclear. V was cut by 7 bases and J by 8 bases, with 11 bases left in between. CDR3 length: 11 amino acids. CDR1 is SNHLY and CDR2 is FYNNEI in the germline V gene. The CDR3 loop is CASNEGLGYTF. The CDR3 DNA reads TGTGCCAGCAACGAGGGTTTGGGCTACACCTTC.

The chain links TRBV7-2 to TRBJ1-5; D is undetermined. The V end lost 5 bases, the J end lost 4 bases, and 15 bases lay between the germline ends. Germline CDR1 is SGHTA and CDR2 is FQGNSA. The CDR3 runs 15 residues. Written as DNA, the CDR3 is TGTGCCAGCAGCCAATCAAGCTTTTCTAATCAGCCCCAGCATTTT. Its translation: CASSQSSFSNQPQHF.

The genes are TRBV19 and TRBJ1-5, with 7 bases matching TRBD1. The CDR3 loop spans 17 amino acids. With 5 bases clipped from V and 4 bases from J, the junction kept 14 bases outside the gene matches. Per the germline V gene, CDR1 is LNHDA and CDR2 is SQIVND (reference sequence). CDR3 region: CASSRRTGALSNQPQHF. DNA for the CDR3: TGTGCCAGTAGTCGCAGGACAGGCGCGCTTTCTAATCAGCCCCAGCATTTT.

This clone has a count of ten or more. Other DNA sequences in this sample translate to the same CDR3. The J gene is TRBJ1-5, the V gene TRBV6-2 or TRBV6-3; perhaps TRBD1 as D (6 bases). Trimming removed 6 bases at V and 0 bases at J, with 9 bases between. The CDR3 runs 14 residues. CDR1 is MNHEY, CDR2 SVGEGT, per germline. In DNA form, the CDR3 reads TGTGCCAGCAGCAACAGGGATAGCAATCAGCCCCAGCATTTT. Encoded protein: CASSNRDSNQPQHF.